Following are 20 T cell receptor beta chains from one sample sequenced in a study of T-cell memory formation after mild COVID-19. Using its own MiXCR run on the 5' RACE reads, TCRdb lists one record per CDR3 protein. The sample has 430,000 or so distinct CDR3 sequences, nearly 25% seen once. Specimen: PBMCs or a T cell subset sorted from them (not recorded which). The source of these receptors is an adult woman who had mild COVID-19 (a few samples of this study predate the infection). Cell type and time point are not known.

CDR3 loop: CAPSQNYGYTF. The DNA for the CDR3 is TGTGCCCCCTCCCAGAACTATGGCTACACCTTC. This chain joins TRBV7-2 and TRBJ1-2; D remains unclear. CDR1 is SGHTA, CDR2 FQGNSA, per germline. The CDR3 length is 11 residues. V was shortened by 11 bases and J by 2 bases, with 9 bases between the two germline ends.

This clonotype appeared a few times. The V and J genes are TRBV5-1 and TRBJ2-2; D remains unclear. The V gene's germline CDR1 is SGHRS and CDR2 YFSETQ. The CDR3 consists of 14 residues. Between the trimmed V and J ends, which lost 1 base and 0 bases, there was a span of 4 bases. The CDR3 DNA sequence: TGCGCCAGCAGCTTGAGAACGAACACCGGGGAGCTGTTTTTT. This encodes CASSLRTNTGELFF. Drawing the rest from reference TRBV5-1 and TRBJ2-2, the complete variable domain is KAGVTQTPRYLIKTRGQQVTLSCSPISGHRSVSWYQQTPGQGLQFLFEYFSETQRNKGNFPGRFSGRQFSNSRSEMNVSTLELGDSALYLCASSLRTNTGELFFGEGSRLTVL.

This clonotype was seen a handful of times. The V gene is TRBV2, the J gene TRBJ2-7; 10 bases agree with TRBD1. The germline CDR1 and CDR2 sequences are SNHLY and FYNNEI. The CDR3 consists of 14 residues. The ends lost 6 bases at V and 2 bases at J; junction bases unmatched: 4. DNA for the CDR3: TGTGCCAGCAGCGGGACAGGGGAGACCTACGAGCAGTACTTC. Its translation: CASSGTGETYEQYF.

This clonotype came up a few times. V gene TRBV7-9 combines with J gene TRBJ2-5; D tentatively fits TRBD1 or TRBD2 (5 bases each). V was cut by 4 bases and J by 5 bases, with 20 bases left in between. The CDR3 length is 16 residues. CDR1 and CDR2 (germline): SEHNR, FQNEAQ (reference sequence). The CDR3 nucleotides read TGTGCCAGCAGCTCAGGACTGTCGAGGGGTGAGGAGACCCAGTACTTC. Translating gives CASSSGLSRGEETQYF.

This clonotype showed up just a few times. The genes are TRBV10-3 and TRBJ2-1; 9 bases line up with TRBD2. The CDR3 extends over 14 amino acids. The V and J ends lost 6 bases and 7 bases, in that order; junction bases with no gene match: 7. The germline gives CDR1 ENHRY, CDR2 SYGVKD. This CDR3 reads CAIRTSGVENEQFF. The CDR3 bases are TGTGCCATCAGGACTAGCGGAGTTGAAAATGAGCAGTTCTTC.

Here the CDR3 reads CASSLAGFQYF. In DNA, the CDR3 is TGTGCCAGCAGCTTGGCGGGGTTCCAGTACTTC. V is TRBV5-8 and J is TRBJ2-4; weak D call: TRBD2 (5 bases). Germline V gene data show CDR1 as SGHTS and CDR2 as YDEGEE. The CDR3 spans 11 residues. The V gene lost 0 bases and the J gene lost 13 bases, with 8 bases spanning the gap.

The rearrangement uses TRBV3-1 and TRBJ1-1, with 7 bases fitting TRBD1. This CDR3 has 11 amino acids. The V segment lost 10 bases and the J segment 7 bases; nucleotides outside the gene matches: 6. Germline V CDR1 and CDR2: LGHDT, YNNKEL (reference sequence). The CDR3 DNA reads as TGTGCCACCCGGAGGGGGCGTGAAGCTTTCTTT. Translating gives CATRRGREAFF.

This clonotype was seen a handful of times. In nucleotides, the CDR3 is TGCAGTGCTAGGCCGGGCAGGACGCAGTATTTT. Its translation: CSARPGRTQYF. The chain employs TRBV20-1 and TRBJ2-3; D is undetermined. Trimming removed 3 bases from V and 9 bases from J, with 10 bases in between. There are 11 residues in the CDR3. The germline V gene encodes CDR1 DFQATT and CDR2 SNEGSKA (reference sequence).

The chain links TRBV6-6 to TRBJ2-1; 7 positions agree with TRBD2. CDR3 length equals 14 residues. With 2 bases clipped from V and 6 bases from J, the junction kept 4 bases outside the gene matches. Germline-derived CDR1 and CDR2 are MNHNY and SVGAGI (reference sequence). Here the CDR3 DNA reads TGTGCCAGCAGTTACGTGGGAGGGCCCAATGAGCAGTTCTTC. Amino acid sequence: CASSYVGGPNEQFF.

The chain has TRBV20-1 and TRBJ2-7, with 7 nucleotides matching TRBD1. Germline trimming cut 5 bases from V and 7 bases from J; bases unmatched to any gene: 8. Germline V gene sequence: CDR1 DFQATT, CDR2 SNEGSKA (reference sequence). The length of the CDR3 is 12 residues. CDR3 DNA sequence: TGCAGTGCTCCTCCGACAGGGAGAGAGCAGTACTTC. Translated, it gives CSAPPTGREQYF.

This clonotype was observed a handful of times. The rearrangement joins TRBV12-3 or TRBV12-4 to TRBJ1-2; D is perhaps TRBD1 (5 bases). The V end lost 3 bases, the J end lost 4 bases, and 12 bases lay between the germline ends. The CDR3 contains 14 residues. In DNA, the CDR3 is TGTGCCAGCAGTTTGCCAGGGTTTGGCTATGGCTACACCTTC. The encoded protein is CASSLPGFGYGYTF.

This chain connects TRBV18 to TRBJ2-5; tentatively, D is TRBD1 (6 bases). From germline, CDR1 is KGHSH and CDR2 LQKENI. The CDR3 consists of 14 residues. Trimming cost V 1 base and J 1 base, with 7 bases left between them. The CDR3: CASSPLDSQETQYF. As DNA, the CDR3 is TGTGCCAGCTCACCACTGGACAGCCAAGAGACCCAGTACTTC.

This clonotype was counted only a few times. The chain's CDR3 is CASSFSRLAGGGDTQYF. DNA of the CDR3: TGTGCCAGCAGTTTCAGTAGACTAGCGGGGGGAGGAGATACGCAGTATTTT. This chain connects TRBV12-3 or TRBV12-4 to TRBJ2-3; 13 nucleotides agree with TRBD2. The CDR3 runs to 17 residues. The ends lost 3 bases at V and 5 bases at J; junction bases unmatched: 8.

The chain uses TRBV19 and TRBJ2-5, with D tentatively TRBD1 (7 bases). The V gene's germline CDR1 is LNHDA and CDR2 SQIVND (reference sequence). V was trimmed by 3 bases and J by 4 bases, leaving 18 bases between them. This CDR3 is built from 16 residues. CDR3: CASSISAGGLLETQYF. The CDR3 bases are TGTGCCAGTAGTATCTCCGCAGGGGGGCTGTTAGAGACCCAGTACTTC. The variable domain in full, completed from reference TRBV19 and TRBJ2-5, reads DGGITQSPKYLFRKEGQNVTLSCEQNLNHDAMYWYRQDPGQGLRLIYYSQIVNDFQKGDIAEGYSVSREKKESFPLTVTSAQKNPTAFYLCASSISAGGLLETQYFGPGTRLLVL.

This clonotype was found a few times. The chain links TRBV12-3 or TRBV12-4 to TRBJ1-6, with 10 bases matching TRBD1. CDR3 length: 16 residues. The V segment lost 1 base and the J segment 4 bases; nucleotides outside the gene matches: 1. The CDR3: CASSLGTGGYNSPLHF. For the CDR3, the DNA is TGTGCCAGCAGTTTAGGGACAGGGGGGTATAATTCACCCCTCCACTTT.

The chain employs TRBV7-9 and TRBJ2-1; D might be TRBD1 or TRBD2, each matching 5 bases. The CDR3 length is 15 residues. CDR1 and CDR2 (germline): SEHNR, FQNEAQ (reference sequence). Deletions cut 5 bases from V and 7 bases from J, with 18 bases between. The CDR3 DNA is TGTGCCAGCAGCGGGTCCGGGACCGCGAAAAATGAGCAGTTCTTC. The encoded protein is CASSGSGTAKNEQFF. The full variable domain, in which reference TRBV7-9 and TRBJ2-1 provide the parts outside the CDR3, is DTGVSQNPRHKITKRGQNVTFRCDPISEHNRLYWYRQTLGQGPEFLTYFQNEAQLEKSRLLSDRFSAERPKGSFSTLEIQRTEQGDSAMYLCASSGSGTAKNEQFFGPGTRLTVL.

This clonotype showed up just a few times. The CDR3 DNA sequence: TGTGCCAGTAGTATCACAGGTTCGTCCACTGAAGCTTTCTTT. Protein sequence: CASSITGSSTEAFF. The chain has TRBV19 and TRBJ1-1; perhaps TRBD1 as D (5 bases). This CDR3 region has 14 residues. Germline V CDR1 and CDR2: LNHDA, SQIVND (reference sequence). V gave up 3 bases and J gave up 4 bases, with 12 bases separating them. Full variable domain (rest looked up from reference TRBV19 and TRBJ1-1): DGGITQSPKYLFRKEGQNVTLSCEQNLNHDAMYWYRQDPGQGLRLIYYSQIVNDFQKGDIAEGYSVSREKKESFPLTVTSAQKNPTAFYLCASSITGSSTEAFFGQGTRLTVV.

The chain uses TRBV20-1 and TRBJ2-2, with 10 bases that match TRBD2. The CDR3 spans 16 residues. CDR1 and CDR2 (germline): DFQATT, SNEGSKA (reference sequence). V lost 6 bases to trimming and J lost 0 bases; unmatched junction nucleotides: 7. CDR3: CSAVPGLAANTGELFF. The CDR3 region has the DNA TGCAGTGCCGTCCCTGGACTAGCGGCGAACACCGGGGAGCTGTTTTTT.

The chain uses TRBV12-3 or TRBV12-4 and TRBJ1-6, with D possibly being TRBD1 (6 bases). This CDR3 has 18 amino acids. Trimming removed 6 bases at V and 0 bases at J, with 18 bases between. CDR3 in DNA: TGTGCCAGCAGCAATTCGACAGGTCGGGCCTCCTATAATTCACCCCTCCACTTT. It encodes CASSNSTGRASYNSPLHF.

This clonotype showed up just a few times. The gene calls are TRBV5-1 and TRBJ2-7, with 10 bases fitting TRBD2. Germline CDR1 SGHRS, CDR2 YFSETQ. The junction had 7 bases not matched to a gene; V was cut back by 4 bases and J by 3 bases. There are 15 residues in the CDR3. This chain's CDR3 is CASSLGLADVYEQYF. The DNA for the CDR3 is TGCGCCAGCAGCCTAGGACTAGCGGATGTCTACGAGCAGTACTTC.